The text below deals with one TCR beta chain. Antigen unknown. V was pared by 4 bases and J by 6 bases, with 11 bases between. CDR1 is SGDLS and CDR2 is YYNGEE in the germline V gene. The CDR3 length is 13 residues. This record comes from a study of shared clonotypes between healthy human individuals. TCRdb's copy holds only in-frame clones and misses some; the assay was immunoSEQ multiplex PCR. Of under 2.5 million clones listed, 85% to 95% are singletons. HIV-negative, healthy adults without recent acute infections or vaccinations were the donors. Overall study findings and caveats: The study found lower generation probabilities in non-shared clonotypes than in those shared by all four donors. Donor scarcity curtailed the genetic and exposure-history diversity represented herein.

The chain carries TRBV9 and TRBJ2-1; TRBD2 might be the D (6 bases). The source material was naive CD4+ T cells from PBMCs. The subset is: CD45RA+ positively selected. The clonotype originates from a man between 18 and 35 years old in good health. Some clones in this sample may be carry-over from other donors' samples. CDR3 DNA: TGTGCCAGCAGCTCGGGACTGTCCAATGAGCAGTTCTTC. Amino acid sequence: CASSSGLSNEQFF.